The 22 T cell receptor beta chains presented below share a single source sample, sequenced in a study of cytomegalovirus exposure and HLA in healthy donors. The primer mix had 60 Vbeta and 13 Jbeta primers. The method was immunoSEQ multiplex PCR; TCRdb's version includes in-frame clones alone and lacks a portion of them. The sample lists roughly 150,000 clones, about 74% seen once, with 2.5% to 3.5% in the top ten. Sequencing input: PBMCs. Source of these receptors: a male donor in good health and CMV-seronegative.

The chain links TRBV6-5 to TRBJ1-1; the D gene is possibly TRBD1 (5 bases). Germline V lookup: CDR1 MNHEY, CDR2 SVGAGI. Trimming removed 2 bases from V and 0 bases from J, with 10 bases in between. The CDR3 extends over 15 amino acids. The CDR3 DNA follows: TGTGCCAGCAGTTACAAGGGACTAATGAACACTGAAGCTTTCTTT. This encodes CASSYKGLMNTEAFF.

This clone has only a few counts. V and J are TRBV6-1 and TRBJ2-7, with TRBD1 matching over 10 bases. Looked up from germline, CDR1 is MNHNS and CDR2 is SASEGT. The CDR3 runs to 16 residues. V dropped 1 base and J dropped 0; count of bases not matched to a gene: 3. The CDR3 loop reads CASSEGTGGISYEQYF. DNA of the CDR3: TGTGCCAGCAGTGAAGGGACAGGGGGAATCTCCTACGAGCAGTACTTC.

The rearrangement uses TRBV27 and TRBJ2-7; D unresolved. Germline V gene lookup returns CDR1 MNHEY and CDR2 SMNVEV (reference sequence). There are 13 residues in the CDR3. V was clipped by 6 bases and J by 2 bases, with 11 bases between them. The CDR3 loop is CASRRSSTYEQYF. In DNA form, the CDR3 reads TGTGCCAGCAGGAGGAGCTCAACCTACGAGCAGTACTTC.

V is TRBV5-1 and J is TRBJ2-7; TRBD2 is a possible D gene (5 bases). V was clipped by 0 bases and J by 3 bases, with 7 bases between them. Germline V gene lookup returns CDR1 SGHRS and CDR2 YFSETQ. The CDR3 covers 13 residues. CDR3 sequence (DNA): TGCGCCAGCAGCTTGGCGGGGAACTACGAGCAGTACTTC. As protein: CASSLAGNYEQYF.

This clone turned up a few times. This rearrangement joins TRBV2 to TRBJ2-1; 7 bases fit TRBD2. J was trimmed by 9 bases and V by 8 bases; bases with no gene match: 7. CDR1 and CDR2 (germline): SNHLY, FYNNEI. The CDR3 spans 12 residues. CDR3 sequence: CASGLVLGEQFF. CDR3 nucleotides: TGTGCCAGCGGACTAGTTCTGGGTGAGCAGTTCTTC. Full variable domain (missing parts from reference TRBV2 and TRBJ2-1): EPEVTQTPSHQVTQMGQEVILRCVPISNHLYFYWYRQILGQKVEFLVSFYNNEISEKSEIFDDQFSVERPDGSNFTLKIRSTKLEDSAMYFCASGLVLGEQFFGPGTRLTVL.

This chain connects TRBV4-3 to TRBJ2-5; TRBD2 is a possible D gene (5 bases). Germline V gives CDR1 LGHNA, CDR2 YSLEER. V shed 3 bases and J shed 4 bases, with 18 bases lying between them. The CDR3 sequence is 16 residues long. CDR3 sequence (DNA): TGCGCCAGCAGCCACTCCTCTACTAGGTTGGGAGAGACCCAGTACTTC. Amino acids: CASSHSSTRLGETQYF.

DNA for the CDR3: TGTGCCAGCAGTCAGCGGACTAGCGGGAGCTCCTACGAGCAGTACTTC. This codes for CASSQRTSGSSYEQYF. This chain connects TRBV27 to TRBJ2-7, with 13 positions matching TRBD2. The V and J ends lost 5 bases and 0 bases, in that order; junction bases with no gene match: 4. The CDR3 extends over 16 amino acids. CDR1 and CDR2 (germline): MNHEY, SMNVEV (reference sequence).

Written as DNA, the CDR3 is TGTGCCAGCAGCTTAGGGGGACACGTCAATGAGCAGTTCTTC. Translation: CASSLGGHVNEQFF. J is TRBJ2-1 and V is TRBV7-9, with D possibly being TRBD1 (6 bases). Germline V CDR1 and CDR2: SEHNR, FQNEAQ (reference sequence). The CDR3 contains 14 residues. V was trimmed by 1 base and J by 6 bases, leaving 10 bases between them.

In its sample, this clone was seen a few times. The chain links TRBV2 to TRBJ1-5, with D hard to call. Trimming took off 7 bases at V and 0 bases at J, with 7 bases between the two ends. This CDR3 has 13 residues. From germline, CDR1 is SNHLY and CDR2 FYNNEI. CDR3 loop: CASTVYSNQPQHF. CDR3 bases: TGTGCCAGCACCGTTTATAGCAATCAGCCCCAGCATTTT.

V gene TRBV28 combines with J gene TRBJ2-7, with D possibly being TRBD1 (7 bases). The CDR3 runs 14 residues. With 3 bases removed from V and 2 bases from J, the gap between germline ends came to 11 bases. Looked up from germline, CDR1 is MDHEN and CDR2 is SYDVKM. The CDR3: CASSFPGGTYEQYF. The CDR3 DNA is TGTGCCAGCAGTTTTCCAGGGGGGACCTACGAGCAGTACTTC.

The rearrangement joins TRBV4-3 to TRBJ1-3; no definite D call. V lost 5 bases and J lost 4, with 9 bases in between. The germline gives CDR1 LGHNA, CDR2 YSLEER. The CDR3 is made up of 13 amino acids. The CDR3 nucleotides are TGCGCCAGCAGCTCCCGGAGGGGAAACACCATATATTTT. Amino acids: CASSSRRGNTIYF.

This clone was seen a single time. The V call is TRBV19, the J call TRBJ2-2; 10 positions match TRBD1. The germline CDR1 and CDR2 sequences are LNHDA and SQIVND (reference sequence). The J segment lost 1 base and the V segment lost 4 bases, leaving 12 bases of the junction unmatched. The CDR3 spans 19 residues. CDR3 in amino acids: CASSTPRQGAGRNTGELFF. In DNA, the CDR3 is TGTGCCAGTAGTACTCCGCGACAGGGGGCGGGTAGGAACACCGGGGAGCTGTTTTTT. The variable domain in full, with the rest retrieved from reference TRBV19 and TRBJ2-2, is DGGITQSPKYLFRKEGQNVTLSCEQNLNHDAMYWYRQDPGQGLRLIYYSQIVNDFQKGDIAEGYSVSREKKESFPLTVTSAQKNPTAFYLCASSTPRQGAGRNTGELFFGEGSRLTVL.

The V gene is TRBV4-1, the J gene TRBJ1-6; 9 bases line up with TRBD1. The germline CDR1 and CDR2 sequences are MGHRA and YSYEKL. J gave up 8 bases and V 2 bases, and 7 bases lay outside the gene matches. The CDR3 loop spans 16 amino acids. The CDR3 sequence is CASSQPGQGLDSPLHF. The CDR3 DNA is TGCGCCAGCAGCCAACCGGGACAGGGATTGGATTCACCCCTCCACTTT.

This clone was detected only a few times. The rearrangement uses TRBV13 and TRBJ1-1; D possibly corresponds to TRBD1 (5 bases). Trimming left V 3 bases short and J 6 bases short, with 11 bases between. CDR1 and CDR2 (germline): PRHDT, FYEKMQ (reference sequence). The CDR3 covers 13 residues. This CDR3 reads CASSLEGLSEAFF. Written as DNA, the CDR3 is TGTGCCAGCAGCTTGGAGGGGCTCTCTGAAGCTTTCTTT.

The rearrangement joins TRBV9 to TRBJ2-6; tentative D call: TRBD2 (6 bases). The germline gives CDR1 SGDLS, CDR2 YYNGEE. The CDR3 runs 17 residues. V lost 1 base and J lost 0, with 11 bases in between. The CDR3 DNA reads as TGTGCCAGCAGCGTAAATCGGCGGGACTCTGGGGCCAACGTCCTGACTTTC. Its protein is CASSVNRRDSGANVLTF.

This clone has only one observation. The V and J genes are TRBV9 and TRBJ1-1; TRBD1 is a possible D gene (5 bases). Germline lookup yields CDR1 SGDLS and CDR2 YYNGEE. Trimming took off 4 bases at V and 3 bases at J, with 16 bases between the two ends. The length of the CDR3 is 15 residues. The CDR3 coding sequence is TGTGCCAGCAGCCACCCGGGGGGAGCCGACACTGAAGCTTTCTTT. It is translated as CASSHPGGADTEAFF.

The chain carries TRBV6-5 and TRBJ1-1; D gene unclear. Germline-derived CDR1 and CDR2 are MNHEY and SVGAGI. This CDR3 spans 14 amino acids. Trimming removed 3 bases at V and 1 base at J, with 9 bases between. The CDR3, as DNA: TGTGCCAGCAGTTATCGTTTGGCGAACACTGAAGCTTTCTTT. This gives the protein CASSYRLANTEAFF.

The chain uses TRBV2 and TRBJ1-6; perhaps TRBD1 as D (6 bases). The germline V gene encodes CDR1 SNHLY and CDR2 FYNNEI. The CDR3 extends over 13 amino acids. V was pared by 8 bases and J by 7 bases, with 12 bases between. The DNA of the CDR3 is TGTGCCAGCTCAAGCCAGGGGAATTCACCCCTCCACTTT. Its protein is CASSSQGNSPLHF. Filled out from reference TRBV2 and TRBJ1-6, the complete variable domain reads EPEVTQTPSHQVTQMGQEVILRCVPISNHLYFYWYRQILGQKVEFLVSFYNNEISEKSEIFDDQFSVERPDGSNFTLKIRSTKLEDSAMYFCASSSQGNSPLHFGNGTRLTVT.

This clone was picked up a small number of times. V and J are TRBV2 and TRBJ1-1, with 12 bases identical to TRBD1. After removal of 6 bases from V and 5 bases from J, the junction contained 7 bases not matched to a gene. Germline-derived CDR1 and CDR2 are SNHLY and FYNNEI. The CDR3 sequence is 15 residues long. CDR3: CASSVGTGGETEAFF. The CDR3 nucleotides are TGTGCCAGCAGCGTAGGGACAGGGGGCGAAACTGAAGCTTTCTTT.

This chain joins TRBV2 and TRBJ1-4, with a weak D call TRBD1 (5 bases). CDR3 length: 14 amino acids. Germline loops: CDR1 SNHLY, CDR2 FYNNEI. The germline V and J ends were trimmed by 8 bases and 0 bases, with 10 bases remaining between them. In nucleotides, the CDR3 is TGTGCCAGCCTCAGGGAAACAACTAATGAAAAACTGTTTTTT. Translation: CASLRETTNEKLFF.

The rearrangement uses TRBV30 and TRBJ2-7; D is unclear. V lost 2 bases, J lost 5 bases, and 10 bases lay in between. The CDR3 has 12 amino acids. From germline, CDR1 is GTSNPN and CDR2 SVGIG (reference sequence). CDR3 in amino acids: CAWSLLLNEQYF. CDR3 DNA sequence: TGTGCCTGGAGTCTCCTATTGAACGAGCAGTACTTC.

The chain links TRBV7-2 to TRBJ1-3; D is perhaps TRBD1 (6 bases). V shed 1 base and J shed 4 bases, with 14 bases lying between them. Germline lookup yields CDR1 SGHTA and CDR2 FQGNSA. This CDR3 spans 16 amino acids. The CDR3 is CASSLGQGMWGNTIYF. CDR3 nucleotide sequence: TGTGCCAGCAGCTTAGGTCAGGGGATGTGGGGAAACACCATATATTTT.